A selection of T cell receptor beta chains follows, all from one sample in a study of shared clonotypes between healthy human individuals. Data came from immunoSEQ multiplex PCR; TCRdb stores just in-frame clones and leaves some out. The sample comprises under 2,500,000 clones, roughly 95% of which are singletons, and more than 0.1% rests with the top ten. Sequencing input: naive CD4+ T cells sorted from blood. These receptors originate from a man younger than 35 in good health. Both conserved end residues are part of each CDR3. The D gene is left open where the match is weak. Size is stated for part of the rows, as once, few or many counts, or as a class when the clone is expanded.

D	V	J	size	CDR3	DNA
TRBD1	TRBV9	TRBJ2-3	-	CASSVWGQAGTDTQYF	TGTGCCAGCAGTGTATGGGGACAGGCGGGCACAGATACGCAGTATTTT
TRBD1	TRBV10-3	TRBJ2-2	-	CAISGLGAGGTPNTGELFF	TGTGCCATCAGTGGGCTCGGGGCAGGGGGCACGCCGAACACCGGGGAGCTGTTTTTT
TRBD1	TRBV11-2	TRBJ1-2	-	CASSSNRGKNYGYTF	TGTGCCAGCAGCTCTAACAGGGGGAAGAACTATGGCTACACCTTC
-	TRBV6-1	TRBJ2-7	-	CATGSSYEQYF	TGTGCAACAGGGAGCTCCTACGAGCAGTACTTC
-	TRBV5-6	TRBJ1-6	-	CASSSRQTFSYNSPLHF	TGTGCCAGCAGCTCGAGACAGACTTTCTCCTATAATTCACCCCTCCACTTT
-	TRBV7-2	TRBJ2-3	-	CASSLLGGGPYTQYF	TGTGCCAGCAGCTTATTGGGGGGCGGCCCATATACGCAGTATTTT
-	TRBV10-3	TRBJ1-3	-	CAISVGVRESGNTIYF	TGTGCCATCAGTGTAGGGGTCAGGGAGTCTGGAAACACCATATATTTT
-	TRBV7-9	TRBJ2-2	-	CASSALQGAGELFF	TGTGCCAGCAGCGCATTACAGGGCGCCGGGGAGCTGTTTTTT
-	TRBV9	TRBJ1-2	-	CASRGLGAARDGYTF	TGTGCCAGCAGAGGTCTGGGGGCCGCTAGGGATGGCTACACCTTC
-	TRBV11-3	TRBJ2-6	-	CASSSRFRVSSSGANVLTF	TGTGCCAGCAGCTCACGATTTCGGGTTAGTAGCTCTGGGGCCAACGTCCTGACTTTC
-	TRBV30	TRBJ2-6	-	CAWGASGANVLTF	TGTGCCTGGGGCGCCTCTGGGGCCAACGTCCTGACTTTC
-	TRBV28	TRBJ1-5	-	CATTRRGVQPQHF	TGTGCCACCACTCGCCGGGGTGTGCAGCCCCAGCATTTT
TRBD1	TRBV10-1	TRBJ1-1	-	CASSESLVRTGILGNTEAFF	TGCGCCAGCAGTGAAAGTTTGGTCAGGACAGGGATTTTAGGAAACACTGAAGCTTTCTTT
-	TRBV5-1	TRBJ2-7	-	CASSHNLLSSYEQYF	TGCGCCAGCAGCCACAACCTTCTTAGCTCCTACGAGCAGTACTTC
TRBD1	TRBV6-1	TRBJ2-5	-	CASGQGGFQETQYF	TGTGCCAGCGGACAGGGGGGATTCCAAGAGACCCAGTACTTC
TRBD2	TRBV2	TRBJ2-1	-	CASSEASGGHPGQFF	TGTGCCAGCAGTGAGGCTAGCGGGGGCCACCCAGGCCAGTTCTTC
-	TRBV7-7	TRBJ1-1	-	CASIIRGLNTEAFF	TGTGCTAGCATAATCCGGGGTCTGAACACTGAAGCTTTCTTT
TRBD1	TRBV6-5	TRBJ2-7	-	CASSWDREYEQYF	TGTGCCAGCAGTTGGGACAGGGAGTACGAGCAGTACTTC
TRBD1	TRBV10-3	TRBJ1-4	-	CAIKGAGANEKLFF	TGTGCCATCAAGGGGGCAGGGGCTAATGAAAAACTGTTTTTT
-	TRBV29-1	TRBJ2-5	-	CSVADGEETQYF	TGCAGCGTTGCCGACGGGGAAGAGACCCAGTACTTC
TRBD1	TRBV19	TRBJ1-2	-	CASRGQDYGYTF	TGTGCCAGTAGGGGACAGGACTATGGCTACACCTTC
-	TRBV6-1	TRBJ2-3	-	CASSEGLDYYTQYF	TGTGCCAGCAGTGAAGGACTGGACTATTATACGCAGTATTTT
-	TRBV28	TRBJ1-4	-	CASRRGGTNEKLFF	TGTGCCAGCAGGAGGGGGGGGACTAATGAAAAACTGTTTTTT
-	TRBV7-9	TRBJ2-5	-	CASSLGQGETQYF	TGTGCCAGCAGCTTAGGGCAGGGAGAGACCCAGTACTTC
TRBD1	TRBV18	TRBJ1-1	-	CASSPGQGPYNTEAFF	TGTGCCAGCTCACCGGGACAGGGGCCATATAACACTGAAGCTTTCTTT
-	TRBV7-9	TRBJ2-7	-	CASSFSWESTYEQYF	TGTGCCAGCAGCTTCTCATGGGAATCTACCTACGAGCAGTACTTC
-	TRBV2	TRBJ2-5	once	CASSDPWGRETQYF	TGTGCCAGCAGTGATCCGTGGGGCCGAGAGACCCAGTACTTC
TRBD2	TRBV29-1	TRBJ2-7	-	CSARSLGTISYEQYF	TGCAGCGCCCGCTCTTTGGGGACTATCTCCTACGAGCAGTACTTC
-	TRBV6-1	TRBJ2-1	-	CASSPLGVYNEQFF	TGTGCCAGCAGTCCCTTAGGCGTATACAATGAGCAGTTCTTC
-	TRBV7-9	TRBJ1-1	-	CASSLGRMNTEAFF	TGTGCCAGCAGCTTAGGTAGGATGAACACTGAAGCTTTCTTT
TRBD1	TRBV18	TRBJ1-2	-	CASSPLGQGANYGYTF	TGTGCCAGCTCACCACTGGGACAGGGGGCGAACTATGGCTACACCTTC
TRBD2	TRBV9	TRBJ2-7	-	CASSVSPRGGRDEQYF	TGTGCCAGCAGCGTATCCCCGCGGGGGGGTCGGGACGAGCAGTACTTC
TRBD2	TRBV5-1	TRBJ2-5	-	CASSRWASGGEIETQYF	TGCGCCAGCAGCCGGTGGGCTAGCGGGGGGGAAATAGAGACCCAGTACTTC
-	TRBV19	TRBJ1-4	few	CASTELQGGEKLFF	TGTGCCAGTACCGAACTCCAGGGAGGTGAAAAACTGTTTTTT
-	TRBV9	TRBJ2-1	-	CASSVGAARGDEQFF	TGTGCCAGCAGCGTAGGGGCAGCGAGGGGGGATGAGCAGTTCTTC
-	TRBV29-1	TRBJ1-1	-	CSVLPQVAEAFF	TGCAGCGTACTCCCCCAGGTAGCTGAAGCTTTCTTT
TRBD2	TRBV10-3	TRBJ2-3	-	CATREGGLADTQYF	TGTGCCACTCGGGAGGGGGGCCTTGCGGATACGCAGTATTTT
-	TRBV5-5	TRBJ2-7	-	CASSFQGGTYEQYF	TGTGCCAGCAGCTTCCAGGGGGGGACCTACGAGCAGTACTTC
-	TRBV5-4	TRBJ2-2	-	CASSLGRGNLWAGELFF	TGTGCCAGCAGCTTGGGTCGAGGGAACCTTTGGGCCGGGGAGCTGTTTTTT
TRBD2	TRBV9	TRBJ2-1	-	CASSVGSGGDNEQFF	TGTGCCAGCAGCGTAGGGAGCGGGGGGGACAATGAGCAGTTCTTC